This TCR beta chain was observed in a study of T cells in women clearing cervical HPV infection. Study at large: No precancer developed; the control's incident HPV16 infection cleared within 12 months.

Each participant carried one incident cervical HPV16 infection only. Dot-blot hybridization genotyped cervical HPV amplified with MY09/MY11 PCR. As to this clone: Read data end 3 residues before the CDR3 end; the end is taken from the germline J gene.

Only in-frame clones appear in the TCRdb table, and some are missing; sequencing was by immunoSEQ multiplex PCR. This sample carries about 22,000 clones, with approximately 5.4% going to the ten biggest clones. CDR1 is SQVTM and CDR2 is ANQGSEA in the germline V gene. The ends lost 5 bases at V and 2 bases at J; junction bases unmatched: 17. This CDR3 spans 17 amino acids. Sequenced: blood buffy coat. The chain carries TRBV29-1 and TRBJ2-5, with 7 bases identical to TRBD2. This clonotype was sampled from a woman aged 18-70 years with a cervical HPV16 infection that either progressed to CIN3+ or cleared (not recorded which). CDR3 amino acids: CSVPNRGGGLIQETQYF. CDR3 bases read: TGCAGCGTTCCTAACCGGGGCGGGGGACTAATTCAAGAGACC.